This TCR beta chain is drawn from a study of neurological immune-mediated disorders. This clonotype was counted only a few times. The CDR3 contains 18 residues. Germline lookup yields CDR1 ENHRY and CDR2 SYGVKD. V lost 0 bases and J lost 3, with 20 bases in between. The authors made cDNA by 5'RACE with 10-nucleotide random UMIs. TCRdb recomputed calls from the 5' RACE reads with MiXCR, one row per CDR3 protein. Found here are under 85,000 distinct CDR3 sequences, approximately 5.1% of them singletons; the top ten hold 5.6%. This clonotype was obtained from a human donor with multiple sclerosis. The donor label of this sample is uncertain. Sample: PBMCs. This rearrangement joins TRBV10-3 to TRBJ1-1; the D is unclear. CDR3 protein: CAISESEVGGFGDTEAFF. The CDR3 nucleotides are TGTGCCATCAGTGAGTCGGAGGTGGGTGGTTTTGGGGACACTGAAGCTTTCTTT.